The 13 T cell receptor beta chains in this list originate from one sample, sequenced in a study of PD-1 blockade in classical Hodgkin lymphoma. All patients relapsed after autologous stem cell transplantation, and brentuximab vedotin exposure varied. The method was immunoSEQ multiplex PCR; TCRdb's version includes in-frame clones alone and lacks a portion of them. The sample lists some 18,000 clones, roughly 87% occurring once. This specimen was peripheral blood mononuclear cells (PBMCs), taken before the second cycle of nivolumab. These receptors were taken from a human donor with classical Hodgkin lymphoma.

The chain couples TRBV19 to TRBJ1-4, with D tentatively TRBD1 (5 bases). The CDR3 covers 13 residues. CDR1 is LNHDA, CDR2 SQIVND, per germline (reference sequence). The V end lost 10 bases, the J end lost 4 bases, and 13 bases lay between the germline ends. Here the CDR3 reads CATTGAYNEKLFF. CDR3 coding DNA: TGTGCCACCACCGGGGCCTATAATGAAAAACTGTTTTTT.

The rearrangement joins TRBV4-2 to TRBJ2-7; TRBD1 or TRBD2 may be the D gene (6 bases each). The CDR3 sequence is 14 residues long. V gave up 0 bases and J gave up 5 bases, with 11 bases separating them. The germline gives CDR1 LGHNA, CDR2 YNFKEQ. The CDR3 sequence is CASSQEGGLDEQYF. In nucleotides, the CDR3 is TGTGCCAGCAGCCAAGAAGGGGGGCTGGACGAGCAGTACTTC.

This clone was seen more than once but under ten times. The rearrangement uses TRBV6-6 and TRBJ2-7; possibly TRBD1 for D (5 bases). The CDR3 has 13 residues. Looked up from germline, CDR1 is MNHNY and CDR2 is SVGAGI (reference sequence). V dropped 6 bases and J dropped 2 bases, with 11 bases sitting between them. The CDR3 is CASSKQAPYEQYF. The CDR3 region has the DNA TGTGCCAGCAGCAAACAGGCTCCCTACGAGCAGTACTTC.

This clone is a singleton in its sample. The gene calls are TRBV11-2 and TRBJ2-3; tentatively, D is TRBD1 (6 bases). Germline CDR1 reads SGHAT; CDR2 reads FQNNGV. V was clipped by 5 bases and J by 14 bases, with 20 bases between them. The CDR3 contains 13 residues. CDR3 bases: TGTGCCAGCAGCCCCACCTCGACAGGCCTTGGGTATTTT. Translating gives CASSPTSTGLGYF.

V and J are TRBV9 and TRBJ2-6, with 8 nucleotides matching TRBD1. The CDR3 loop spans 17 amino acids. CDR1 and CDR2 (germline): SGDLS, YYNGEE. The V segment lost 0 bases and the J segment 0 bases; nucleotides outside the gene matches: 2. The DNA for the CDR3 is TGTGCCAGCAGCGTAGCTACAGGGGGCTCTGGGGCCAACGTCCTGACTTTC. It specifies CASSVATGGSGANVLTF.

The chain couples TRBV7-9 to TRBJ2-5; 7 nucleotides align to TRBD1. The CDR3 loop spans 17 amino acids. The V segment lost 1 base and the J segment 5 bases; nucleotides outside the gene matches: 13. Germline V gene sequence: CDR1 SEHNR, CDR2 FQNEAQ (reference sequence). DNA of the CDR3: TGTGCCAGCAGCTTAGTAGCCAGACAGGGCGATGCGGAGACCCAGTACTTC. This codes for CASSLVARQGDAETQYF.

This clone was found a few times. The chain combines TRBV6-6 with TRBJ2-5; no firm D call. Germline-derived CDR1 and CDR2 are MNHNY and SVGAGI (reference sequence). V lost 6 bases, J lost 2 bases, and 10 bases lay in between. There are 13 residues in the CDR3. The CDR3, as DNA: TGTGCCAGCAGGCCCCCCCTACAAGAGACCCAGTACTTC. It yields the protein CASRPPLQETQYF.

This clone was counted a few times. V usage is TRBV5-1 and J usage is TRBJ2-7; the match to TRBD1 covers 8 bases. From germline, CDR1 is SGHRS and CDR2 YFSETQ. The CDR3 has 16 amino acids. The junction had 10 bases not matched to a gene; V was cut back by 1 base and J by 4 bases. CDR3 amino acids: CASSLRAGGLGYEQYF. CDR3 sequence (DNA): TGCGCCAGCAGCTTGAGGGCAGGGGGCTTGGGGTACGAGCAGTACTTC.

The rearrangement uses TRBV4-3 and TRBJ1-2, with D unresolved. V lost 0 bases, J lost 5 bases, and 10 bases lay in between. The CDR3 has 14 residues. Germline V gives CDR1 LGHNA, CDR2 YSLEER. The CDR3 is CASSQDLQTYGYTF. CDR3 sequence (DNA): TGCGCCAGCAGCCAAGATTTACAGACTTATGGCTACACCTTC.

The table lists this clone with a few counts. The chain links TRBV4-1 to TRBJ2-5; either TRBD1 or TRBD2 may supply D (5 bases each). V was shortened by 0 bases and J by 2 bases, with 13 bases between the two germline ends. CDR1 is MGHRA and CDR2 is YSYEKL in the germline V gene. The CDR3 is made up of 16 amino acids. This chain's CDR3 is CASSQEWGTLQETQYF. CDR3 DNA: TGCGCCAGCAGCCAAGAATGGGGGACGTTACAAGAGACCCAGTACTTC.

V is TRBV5-1 and J is TRBJ2-7; 11 bases match TRBD1. The ends lost 4 bases at V and 3 bases at J; junction bases unmatched: 3. Germline V gene lookup returns CDR1 SGHRS and CDR2 YFSETQ. This CDR3 is built from 14 residues. In nucleotides, the CDR3 is TGCGCCAGCAGCCCGGGACAGGGGGACTACGAGCAGTACTTC. Protein sequence: CASSPGQGDYEQYF.

The gene calls are TRBV11-3 and TRBJ2-2; D not certain. V was shortened by 5 bases and J by 7 bases, with 23 bases between the two germline ends. The germline V gene encodes CDR1 SGHNT and CDR2 YENEEA. This CDR3 is built from 17 residues. The CDR3 region has the DNA TGTGCCAGCAGCCCTTTCTCCGGTCGAGCTTCGGGCGGGGAGCTGTTTTTT. Translated: CASSPFSGRASGGELFF.

In this sample, this clone turned up a few times. This rearrangement joins TRBV2 to TRBJ1-2; D possibly corresponds to TRBD1 (6 bases). Germline values: CDR1 SNHLY, CDR2 FYNNEI. The CDR3 spans 13 residues. V was clipped by 4 bases and J by 6 bases, with 12 bases between them. In nucleotides, the CDR3 is TGTGCCAGCAGTGGGAGGGCAGGGGATGGCTACACCTTC. Its protein product is CASSGRAGDGYTF.